These 15 T cell receptor beta chains came from one sample sequenced in a study of human T cells and chemical hapten exposure listed by TCRdb under 2021. Library creation used RACE. Sequenced using a NextSeq 500. TCRdb redid the processing of the public reads, applying fastp at Q25 and MiXCR, and retained in-frame beta chains. All rows with the same CDR3 protein become a single entry with the most common DNA and genes. The sample table records tens of thousands of distinct CDR3 sequences; about 10% of these occur just once. 2% to 2.5% of the sample is taken by the ten largest. The time point label here, explained by the study, means: patch test 1, 2 weeks after DPC sensitization. Explained via the paper, the treatment or condition label denotes: therapeutic diphenylcyclopropenone sensitization with weekly scalp DPC. The specimen comprised whole blood, sampled in connection with sensitization to the hapten diphenylcyclopropenone (DPC). These TCRs come from a man aged 35 to 55 with alopecia areata. Some clones in this sample may be carry-over from other donors' samples.

V gene TRBV27 combines with J gene TRBJ1-2; possibly TRBD1 for D (6 bases). CDR1 is MNHEY, CDR2 SMNVEV, per germline (reference sequence). V lost 3 bases and J lost 7, with 12 bases in between. The CDR3 extends over 13 amino acids. The CDR3, as DNA: TGTGCCAGCAGTTTTGGACAGTACTCTGGCTACACCTTC. Translation: CASSFGQYSGYTF.

The chain uses TRBV4-2 and TRBJ2-7, with 10 nucleotides matching TRBD2. From germline, CDR1 is LGHNA and CDR2 YNFKEQ. With V trimmed by 1 base and J by 4 bases, 4 bases remained unmatched. The CDR3 length is 15 residues. The CDR3 here is CASSQVGTSEYEQYF. CDR3 DNA sequence: TGTGCCAGCAGCCAAGTGGGGACTAGCGAATACGAGCAGTACTTC.

This clonotype was detected ten times or more. This rearrangement joins TRBV29-1 to TRBJ1-1; no clear D gene. V was cut by 1 base and J by 0 bases, with 6 bases left in between. This CDR3 is 13 amino acids long. CDR1 is SQVTM and CDR2 is ANQGSEA in the germline V gene. CDR3 region: CSVEASMNTEAFF. The CDR3 bases are TGCAGCGTTGAAGCCAGCATGAACACTGAAGCTTTCTTT.

The chain has TRBV3-1 and TRBJ2-3; 13 bases fit TRBD2. Germline V gene sequence: CDR1 LGHDT, CDR2 YNNKEL (reference sequence). This CDR3 has 19 amino acids. Trimming at V came to 5 bases and at J to 4 bases, leaving 15 bases not matched to a gene. CDR3 sequence: CASSSSGTSGVLRSDTQYF. The DNA of the CDR3 is TGTGCCAGCAGCTCCTCCGGGACTAGCGGGGTTCTCCGGTCAGATACGCAGTATTTT.

This clonotype has more than one count but fewer than ten. This CDR3 is CASRTAASEKLFF. For the CDR3, the DNA is TGTGCCAGCCGGACCGCGGCGAGTGAAAAACTGTTTTTT. The genes are TRBV7-9 and TRBJ1-4; no clear D. The V gene's germline CDR1 is SEHNR and CDR2 FQNEAQ (reference sequence). V lost 8 bases to trimming and J lost 7 bases, with 14 bases between them. The CDR3 extends over 13 amino acids.

This clonotype occurred a few times. The chain uses TRBV19 and TRBJ1-5; D is possibly TRBD1 (5 bases). This CDR3 is built from 16 residues. The germline CDR1 and CDR2 sequences are LNHDA and SQIVND (reference sequence). Trimming took off 0 bases at V and 2 bases at J, with 11 bases between the two ends. The CDR3 protein is CASSIDQRGGNQPQHF. In nucleotides, the CDR3 is TGTGCCAGTAGTATAGATCAGCGAGGGGGCAATCAGCCCCAGCATTTT.

This clonotype came up a few times. The genes are TRBV6-2 or TRBV6-3 and TRBJ2-3, with 9 nucleotides matching TRBD2. The germline V gene encodes CDR1 MNHEY and CDR2 SVGEGT. CDR3 length: 17 residues. V was pared by 1 base and J by 1 base, with 6 bases of the junction left unmatched. The CDR3 region is CASSYWAQREGTDTQYF. In nucleotides, the CDR3 is TGTGCCAGCAGTTACTGGGCCCAGCGGGAGGGCACAGATACGCAGTATTTT.

CDR3 region: CSVEGPGADTQYF. CDR3 nucleotides: TGCAGCGTTGAGGGGCCAGGGGCAGATACGCAGTATTTT. The V call is TRBV29-1, the J call TRBJ2-3; TRBD1 might be the D (6 bases). Per the germline V gene, CDR1 is SQVTM and CDR2 is ANQGSEA. Between the trimmed V and J ends, which lost 3 bases and 4 bases, there was a span of 11 bases. The CDR3 contains 13 residues.

The V gene is TRBV6-2 or TRBV6-3, the J gene TRBJ2-1; 9 bases are shared with TRBD1. This CDR3 spans 13 amino acids. Germline V lookup: CDR1 MNHEY, CDR2 SVGEGT. After removal of 11 bases from V and 8 bases from J, the junction contained 10 bases not matched to a gene. CDR3 sequence (DNA): TGTGCCGGAAACAGGGGGCTAGTCGATGAGCAGTTCTTC. It encodes CAGNRGLVDEQFF.

The chain couples TRBV9 to TRBJ2-5; the match to TRBD2 covers 7 bases. Germline CDR1 reads SGDLS; CDR2 reads YYNGEE. The ends lost 0 bases at V and 5 bases at J; junction bases unmatched: 7. The CDR3 sequence is 15 residues long. The CDR3 region is CASSVAGTMEETQYF. The CDR3 nucleotides are TGTGCCAGCAGCGTAGCCGGGACTATGGAGGAGACCCAGTACTTC.

This clonotype has a handful of counts. V usage is TRBV7-9 and J usage is TRBJ1-3, with D possibly being TRBD1 (5 bases). CDR3 length: 16 amino acids. Germline CDR1 reads SEHNR; CDR2 reads FQNEAQ (reference sequence). The V end was cut by 4 bases, the J end by 2 bases, with 15 bases between. As DNA, the CDR3 is TGTGCCAGCAGCTCTCTCATAGGGGTTGCTGGAAACACCATATATTTT. Translating gives CASSSLIGVAGNTIYF.

This rearrangement joins TRBV27 to TRBJ1-3; D unresolved. Germline V gene sequence: CDR1 MNHEY, CDR2 SMNVEV (reference sequence). The CDR3 spans 16 residues. V lost 5 bases to trimming and J lost 0 bases, with 14 bases between them. The DNA of the CDR3 is TGTGCCAGCAGTCTCAACATCTTAAGCTCTGGAAACACCATATATTTT. It specifies CASSLNILSSGNTIYF.

As to this clonotype: A much larger clone is a single base away; this may be a read error. The chain couples TRBV4-3 to TRBJ1-5, with unresolved D. The CDR3 sequence is 14 residues long. CDR1 and CDR2 (germline): LGHNA, YSLEER. The CDR3 protein is CASSQEYSNQTQHF. The CDR3 DNA is TGCGCCAGCAGCCAAGAATATAGCAATCAGACCCAGCATTTT.

This chain links TRBV7-2 with TRBJ2-3, with D uncertain. Germline V CDR1 and CDR2: SGHTA, FQGNSA. The CDR3 is made up of 12 amino acids. Trimming pared 1 base from V and 5 bases from J, leaving 4 bases between. The chain's CDR3 is CASSLVVDTQYF. The CDR3 coding sequence is TGTGCCAGCAGCTTAGTAGTAGATACGCAGTATTTT.

V is TRBV7-9 and J is TRBJ2-7; a weak D match, TRBD1 (6 bases). Per germline, CDR1 SEHNR and CDR2 FQNEAQ (reference sequence). V was cut by 3 bases and J by 2 bases, with 11 bases left in between. CDR3 length: 14 amino acids. The CDR3 region is CASSLQGRTYEQYF. For the CDR3, the DNA is TGTGCCAGCAGCTTGCAGGGGCGAACCTACGAGCAGTACTTC.